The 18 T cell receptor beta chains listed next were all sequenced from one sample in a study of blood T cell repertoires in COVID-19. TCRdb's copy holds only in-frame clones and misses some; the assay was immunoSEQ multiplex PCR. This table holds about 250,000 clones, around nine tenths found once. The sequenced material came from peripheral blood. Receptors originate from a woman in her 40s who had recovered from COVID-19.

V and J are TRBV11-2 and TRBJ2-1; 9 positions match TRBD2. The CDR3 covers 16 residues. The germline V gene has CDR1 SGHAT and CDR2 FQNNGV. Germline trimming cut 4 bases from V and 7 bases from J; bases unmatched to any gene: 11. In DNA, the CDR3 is TGTGCCAGCAGCTCGCGGGGGGGACTAGAGACGAATGAGCAGTTCTTC. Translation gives CASSSRGGLETNEQFF.

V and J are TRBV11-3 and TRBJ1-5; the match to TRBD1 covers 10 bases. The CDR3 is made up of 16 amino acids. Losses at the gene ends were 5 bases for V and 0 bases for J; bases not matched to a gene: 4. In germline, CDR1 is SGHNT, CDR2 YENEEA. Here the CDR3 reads CASSRRDRGSNQPQHF. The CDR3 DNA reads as TGTGCCAGCAGCAGGCGGGACAGGGGTAGCAATCAGCCCCAGCATTTT.

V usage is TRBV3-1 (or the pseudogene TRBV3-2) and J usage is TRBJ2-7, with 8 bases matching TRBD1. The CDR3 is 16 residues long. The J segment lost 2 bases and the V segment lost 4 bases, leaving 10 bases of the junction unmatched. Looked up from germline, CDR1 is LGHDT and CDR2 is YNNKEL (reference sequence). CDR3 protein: CASSLSGGYGPYEQYF. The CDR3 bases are TGTGCCAGCAGCCTGTCAGGGGGCTATGGGCCCTACGAGCAGTACTTC.

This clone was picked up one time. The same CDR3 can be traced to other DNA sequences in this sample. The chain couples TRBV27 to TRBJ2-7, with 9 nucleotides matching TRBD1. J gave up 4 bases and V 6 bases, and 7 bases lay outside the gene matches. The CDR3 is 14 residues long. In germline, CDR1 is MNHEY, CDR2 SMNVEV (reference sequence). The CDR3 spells CASSLQGAKYEQYF. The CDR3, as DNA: TGTGCCAGCAGCTTACAGGGGGCTAAGTACGAGCAGTACTTC.

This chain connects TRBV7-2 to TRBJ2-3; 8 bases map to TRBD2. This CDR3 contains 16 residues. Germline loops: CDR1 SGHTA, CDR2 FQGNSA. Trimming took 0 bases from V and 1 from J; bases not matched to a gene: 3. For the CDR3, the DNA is TGTGCCAGCAGCTTAGCTAGCGGGGTGGGCACAGATACGCAGTATTTT. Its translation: CASSLASGVGTDTQYF.

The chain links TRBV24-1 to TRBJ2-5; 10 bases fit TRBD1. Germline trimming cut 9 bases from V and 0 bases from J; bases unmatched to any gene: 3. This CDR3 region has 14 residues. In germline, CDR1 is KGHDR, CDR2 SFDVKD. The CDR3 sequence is CATGTGEYQETQYF. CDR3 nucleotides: TGTGCCACCGGGACAGGGGAGTACCAAGAGACCCAGTACTTC.

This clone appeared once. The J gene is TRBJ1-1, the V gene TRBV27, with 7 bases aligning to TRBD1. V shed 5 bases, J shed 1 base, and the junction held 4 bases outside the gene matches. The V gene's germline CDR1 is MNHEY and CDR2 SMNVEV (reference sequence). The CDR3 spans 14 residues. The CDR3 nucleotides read TGTGCCAGCAGTAGGGACAGATGGAACACTGAAGCTTTCTTT. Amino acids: CASSRDRWNTEAFF.

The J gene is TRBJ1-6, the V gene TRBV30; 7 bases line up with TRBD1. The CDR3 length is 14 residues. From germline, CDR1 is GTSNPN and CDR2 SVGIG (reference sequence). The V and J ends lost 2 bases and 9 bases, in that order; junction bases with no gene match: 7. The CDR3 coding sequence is TGTGCCTGGAGTACTGGGACAGTTCCTTCACCCCTCCACTTT. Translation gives CAWSTGTVPSPLHF.

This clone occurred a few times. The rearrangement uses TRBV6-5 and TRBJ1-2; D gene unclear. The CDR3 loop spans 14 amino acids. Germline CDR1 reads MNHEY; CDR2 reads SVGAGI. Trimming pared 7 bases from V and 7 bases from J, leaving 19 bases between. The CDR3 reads CASILEGGLGGYTF. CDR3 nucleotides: TGTGCCAGCATCTTGGAGGGTGGCCTAGGTGGCTACACCTTC.

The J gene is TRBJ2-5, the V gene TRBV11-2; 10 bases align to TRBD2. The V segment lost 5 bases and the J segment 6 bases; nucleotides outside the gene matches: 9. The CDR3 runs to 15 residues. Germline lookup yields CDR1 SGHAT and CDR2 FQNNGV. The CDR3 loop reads CASSPPGGLAKTQYF. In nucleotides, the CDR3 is TGTGCCAGCAGCCCCCCCGGGGGACTAGCGAAGACCCAGTACTTC.

The CDR3 DNA reads TGTGCCTGGAAGGGGACAGGGCGCTACGAGCAGTACTTC. Protein sequence: CAWKGTGRYEQYF. The chain is built from TRBV30 and TRBJ2-7, with 9 positions matching TRBD1. From germline, CDR1 is GTSNPN and CDR2 SVGIG (reference sequence). The CDR3 is 13 amino acids. The V and J ends lost 4 bases and 3 bases, in that order; junction bases with no gene match: 4.

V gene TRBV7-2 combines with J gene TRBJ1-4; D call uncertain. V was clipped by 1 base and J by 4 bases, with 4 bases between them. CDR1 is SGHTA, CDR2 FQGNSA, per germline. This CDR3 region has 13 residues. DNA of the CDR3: TGTGCCAGCAGCTTAGGCGTTAATGAAAAACTGTTTTTT. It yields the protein CASSLGVNEKLFF.

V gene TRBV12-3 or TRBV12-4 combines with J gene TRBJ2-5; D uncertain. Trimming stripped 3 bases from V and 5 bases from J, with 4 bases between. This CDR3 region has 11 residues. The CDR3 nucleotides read TGTGCCAGCAGTTTCGCGGAGACCCAGTACTTC. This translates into CASSFAETQYF.

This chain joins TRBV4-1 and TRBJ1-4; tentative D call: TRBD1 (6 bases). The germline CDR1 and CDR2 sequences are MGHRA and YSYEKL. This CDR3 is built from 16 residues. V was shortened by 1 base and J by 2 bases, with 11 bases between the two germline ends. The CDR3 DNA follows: TGCGCCAGCAGCCAAGCAGGGGTAGGCACTAATGAAAAACTGTTTTTT. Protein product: CASSQAGVGTNEKLFF.

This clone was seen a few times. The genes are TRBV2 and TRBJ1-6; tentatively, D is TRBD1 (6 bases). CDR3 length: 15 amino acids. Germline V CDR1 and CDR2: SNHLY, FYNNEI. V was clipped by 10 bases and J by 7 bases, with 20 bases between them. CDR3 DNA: TGTGCCACGGAGACAGGACTCCCAGCCAATTCACCCCTCCACTTT. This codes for CATETGLPANSPLHF.

CDR3 amino acids: CASSLEQGRKTQYF. CDR3 nucleotides: TGTGCCAGCAGCTTGGAACAGGGGAGAAAGACCCAGTACTTC. The chain has TRBV5-6 and TRBJ2-5; the match to TRBD1 covers 7 bases. Germline V lookup: CDR1 SGHDT, CDR2 YYEEEE. The CDR3 covers 14 residues. V trimming: 0 bases; J trimming: 6 bases; junction bases outside the gene matches: 5.

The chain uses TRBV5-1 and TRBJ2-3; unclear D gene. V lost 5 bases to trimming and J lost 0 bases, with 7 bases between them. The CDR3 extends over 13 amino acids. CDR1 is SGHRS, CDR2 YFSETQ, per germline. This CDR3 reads CASSRVSTDTQYF. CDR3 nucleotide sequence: TGCGCCAGCAGTCGAGTTAGCACAGATACGCAGTATTTT.

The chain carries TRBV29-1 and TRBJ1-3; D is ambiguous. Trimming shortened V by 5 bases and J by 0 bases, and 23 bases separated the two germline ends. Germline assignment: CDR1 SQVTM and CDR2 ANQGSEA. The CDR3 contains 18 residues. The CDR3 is CSVTQPGWTGSSGNTIYF. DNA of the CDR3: TGCAGCGTTACCCAACCGGGTTGGACGGGATCCTCTGGAAACACCATATATTTT.